This T cell receptor beta chain was captured by sequencing in a study of T cell repertoires in cytomegalovirus infection. On the study more broadly: HLA-B-restricted CMV epitopes that are well studied were used alongside recently identified HLA-C-restricted ones. Study-level points and caveats: HLA-C-restricted, CMV-specific TCR beta clonotypes were dominant ex vivo. CMV carriers having the relevant HLA were flagged by cumulative public TCR beta family frequency.

Note on this clonotype: What it binds is not known.

TCRdb recomputed calls from the reads with MiXCR, one row per CDR3 protein. In the table there are approximately 81,000 distinct CDR3 sequences, 20% to 30% of which are singletons. Germline loops: CDR1 SGHVS, CDR2 FNYEAQ. The junction had 4 bases not matched to a gene; V was cut back by 3 bases and J by 1 base. This CDR3 comprises 17 residues. The TCR originated in a human donor in good health (CMV status not recorded). Some clones in this sample may be carry-over from other donors' samples. The rearrangement links TRBV7-6 to TRBJ2-3, with 13 positions matching TRBD2. Sample: CD8+ T cells from cultured PBMCs, taken from culture after CMV antigen stimulation. The chain's CDR3 is CASSFGLAGVGTDTQYF. The CDR3 DNA sequence: TGTGCCAGCAGCTTTGGACTAGCGGGGGTGGGCACAGATACGCAGTATTTT.